A single sample gave rise to the 8 T cell receptor beta chains below, sequenced in a study of siplizumab effects on memory and regulatory T cells. The assay was immunoSEQ multiplex PCR, and TCRdb's table has in-frame clones only and misses some. This sample carries fewer than 120,000 clones, roughly 92% of them seen once, and the ten largest clones take approximately 1.2%. Sequenced: CD4+ T cells sorted from blood. Receptors were obtained from a human donor in good health.

The gene calls are TRBV6-6 and TRBJ2-3; 8 positions agree with TRBD2. The V gene end was trimmed by 7 bases and the J gene end by 2 bases; junction bases not matched to a gene: 5. In germline, CDR1 is MNHNY, CDR2 SVGAGI (reference sequence). The length of the CDR3 is 14 residues. The CDR3 protein is CASNEGLATDTQYF. The CDR3 DNA reads as TGTGCCAGCAACGAAGGACTAGCCACAGATACGCAGTATTTT.

The rearrangement joins TRBV7-9 to TRBJ2-7; the match to TRBD2 covers 12 bases. Unmatched junction bases numbered 3, after V lost 7 bases and J lost 2 bases. The germline CDR1 and CDR2 sequences are SEHNR and FQNEAQ (reference sequence). There are 14 residues in the CDR3. In DNA, the CDR3 is TGTGCCAGCAAAGGACTAGCGGGAACCTACGAGCAGTACTTC. This sequence encodes CASKGLAGTYEQYF.

This chain uses TRBV10-3 with TRBJ1-3; maybe TRBD1 (5 bases). Trimming took 10 bases from V and 2 from J, leaving 18 bases between them. In germline, CDR1 is ENHRY, CDR2 SYGVKD. The CDR3 has 15 residues. CDR3 in DNA: TGTGCCACTCTTCCAGGGCGGCTTACTGGAAACACCATATATTTT. Its protein is CATLPGRLTGNTIYF.

The V call is TRBV5-4, the J call TRBJ2-7; D is uncertain. The assigned J gene may be wrong: the sequence end matches TRBJ2-1 better. CDR1 is SGHNT, CDR2 YYREEE, per germline (reference sequence). CDR3 length: 12 residues. The CDR3 spells CASSQALQEQFF. CDR3 in DNA: TGTGCCAGCAGCCAGGCCCTTCAGGAGCAGTTCTTC.

This rearrangement joins TRBV10-2 to TRBJ1-3; D is perhaps TRBD1 (6 bases). This CDR3 has 13 residues. CDR1 WSHSY and CDR2 SAAADI come from the germline V gene. V was trimmed by 6 bases and J by 9 bases, leaving 15 bases between them. The CDR3 DNA reads as TGCGCCAGCAGAGGAACAGGGTCGGTCACCATATATTTT. It translates to CASRGTGSVTIYF.

The rearrangement links TRBV11-2 to TRBJ2-2; D call uncertain. V lost 6 bases and J lost 0, with 2 bases in between. The germline V gene has CDR1 SGHAT and CDR2 FQNNGV. This CDR3 has 12 residues. As DNA, the CDR3 is TGTGCCAGCAGGACGAACACCGGGGAGCTGTTTTTT. This sequence encodes CASRTNTGELFF.

The J gene is TRBJ2-2, the V gene TRBV5-4; TRBD2 aligns across 8 bases. V was pared by 4 bases and J by 1 base, with 6 bases of the junction left unmatched. Germline values: CDR1 SGHNT, CDR2 YYREEE (reference sequence). The CDR3 contains 16 residues. The chain's CDR3 is CASSPSSGGNTGELFF. The CDR3 DNA follows: TGTGCCAGCAGCCCCTCGAGCGGGGGGAACACCGGGGAGCTGTTTTTT.

The chain links TRBV5-1 to TRBJ1-4, with D uncertain. Trimming took 1 base from V and 0 from J, leaving 7 bases between them. The CDR3 has 15 amino acids. Germline lookup yields CDR1 SGHRS and CDR2 YFSETQ. The CDR3 reads CASSLRPSTNEKLFF. DNA of the CDR3: TGCGCCAGCAGCTTGCGACCATCAACTAATGAAAAACTGTTTTTT. Based on the CDR3 plus reference TRBV5-1 and TRBJ1-4, the full variable domain is KAGVTQTPRYLIKTRGQQVTLSCSPISGHRSVSWYQQTPGQGLQFLFEYFSETQRNKGNFPGRFSGRQFSNSRSEMNVSTLELGDSALYLCASSLRPSTNEKLFFGSGTQLSVL.